This paragraph reports one T cell receptor (beta chain). This entry is derived from a study of cytomegalovirus exposure and HLA in healthy donors. The germline CDR1 and CDR2 sequences are SQVTM and ANQGSEA. V lost 3 bases, J lost 1 base, and 12 bases lay in between. This CDR3 region has 14 residues. The study ran its PCR with 60 Vbeta and 13 Jbeta primers. Clones were read by immunoSEQ multiplex PCR, and TCRdb kept only the in-frame ones, dropping some. The data contain around 170,000 clones, 79% of them seen just once; the ten biggest clones take up roughly 0.76%. The TCR originated in a middle-aged woman in good health and CMV-seronegative. The sequenced material came from PBMCs. The V gene is TRBV29-1, the J gene TRBJ1-1; possible D gene TRBD1, 5 bases. CDR3 sequence: CSVEAGVANTEAFF. The CDR3 coding sequence is TGCAGCGTTGAGGCGGGGGTAGCGAACACTGAAGCTTTCTTT. Looking up the rest from reference TRBV29-1 and TRBJ1-1 gives the full variable domain: SAVISQKPSRDICQRGTSLTIQCQVDSQVTMMFWYRQQPGQSLTLIATANQGSEATYESGFVIDKFPISRPNLTFSTLTVSNMSPEDSSIYLCSVEAGVANTEAFFGQGTRLTVV.